Described below is a single TCR beta chain sequence and its context. The data derive from a study of molecular identifiers for immune sequencing clone quantification. Using its own MiXCR run on the PCR reads, TCRdb lists one record per CDR3 protein. The sample lists approximately 630,000 distinct CDR3 sequences; roughly 25% were seen once. CDR1 is LGHNA, CDR2 YSLEER, per germline. Trimming removed 2 bases at V and 4 bases at J, with 9 bases between. The CDR3 extends over 14 amino acids. The sample comprised naive CD8+ T cells from blood, with Jurkat cell RNA spiked in. Subset indicated: FACS-sorted CD8+CD4-CCR7+CD45RA+ naive T cells. V is TRBV4-3 and J is TRBJ1-3, with a tentative D call TRBD1 (5 bases). The sequence came from a human donor in good health. Some libraries in this study had Jurkat cell RNA spiked in. The CDR3 bases are TGCGCCAGCAGCCAAAAAGGACACGGAAACACCATATATTTT. Residues: CASSQKGHGNTIYF.